The rows below give T cell receptor beta chains drawn from one sample of a study of control samples from healthy donors and cancer patients. The method was immunoSEQ multiplex PCR; TCRdb's version includes in-frame clones alone and lacks a portion of them. This sample has 90,000 to 110,000 clones, with roughly four fifths found just once. Sequenced sample: blood. The source of these receptors is a woman aged 50 to 65 in good health. Both conserved end residues are part of each CDR3. The order of the fields is D gene, V gene, clone size, J gene, CDR3 DNA, CDR3 protein. D genes are given only for firm matches. Size is omitted from some rows. Given values are once, few, many or a class for expanded clones.

d_call: TRBD1; v_call: TRBV2; clone_size: .; j_call: TRBJ1-2; cdr3_nt: TGTGCCAGCAGTGAGACGGGACAGGCGGTCGGCTACACCTTC; cdr3_aa: CASSETGQAVGYTF
d_call: .; v_call: TRBV24-1; clone_size: .; j_call: TRBJ1-2; cdr3_nt: TGTGCCACCAACGATGGGGTTCGTGGCTACACCTTC; cdr3_aa: CATNDGVRGYTF
d_call: .; v_call: TRBV6-2/TRBV6-3; clone_size: .; j_call: TRBJ1-2; cdr3_nt: TGTGCCAGCAGTTACAAGGGAGCCTATGGCTACACCTTC; cdr3_aa: CASSYKGAYGYTF
d_call: .; v_call: TRBV7-3; clone_size: .; j_call: TRBJ2-1; cdr3_nt: TGTGCCAGCAGCTTAACCAGGGGTTCCTACAATGAGCAGTTCTTC; cdr3_aa: CASSLTRGSYNEQFF
d_call: .; v_call: TRBV27; clone_size: .; j_call: TRBJ1-4; cdr3_nt: TGTGCCAGCAGTTTAGACTTCCAACAGGCGGTGGAAAAACTGTTTTTT; cdr3_aa: CASSLDFQQAVEKLFF
d_call: TRBD1; v_call: TRBV5-5; clone_size: .; j_call: TRBJ1-1; cdr3_nt: TGTGCCAGCAGCGCCGGGACAGGGCCAACGTACACTGAAGCTTTCTTT; cdr3_aa: CASSAGTGPTYTEAFF
d_call: TRBD1; v_call: TRBV2; clone_size: once; j_call: TRBJ1-1; cdr3_nt: TGTGCCAGCAGTGAAGGGGGACAGGTGAACACTGAAGCTTTCTTT; cdr3_aa: CASSEGGQVNTEAFF
d_call: .; v_call: TRBV9; clone_size: .; j_call: TRBJ2-1; cdr3_nt: TGTGCCAGCAGCGTAGGCAACAATGAGCAGTTCTTC; cdr3_aa: CASSVGNNEQFF
d_call: TRBD1; v_call: TRBV27; clone_size: .; j_call: TRBJ2-7; cdr3_nt: TGTGCCAGCAGCCTACAGGGGTCACCCTACGAGCAGTACTTC; cdr3_aa: CASSLQGSPYEQYF
d_call: .; v_call: TRBV5-1; clone_size: .; j_call: TRBJ2-7; cdr3_nt: TGCGCCAGCAGCTTCCGACTAGGTTCCTACGAGCAGTACTTC; cdr3_aa: CASSFRLGSYEQYF
d_call: .; v_call: TRBV7-2; clone_size: .; j_call: TRBJ2-7; cdr3_nt: TGTGCCAGCAGCTTCAGAGGCAGGGCCTACGAGCAGTACTTC; cdr3_aa: CASSFRGRAYEQYF
d_call: .; v_call: TRBV12-3/TRBV12-4; clone_size: .; j_call: TRBJ2-4; cdr3_nt: TGTGCCAGCAGCCGAGGGGGGCGGGACATTCAGTACTTC; cdr3_aa: CASSRGGRDIQYF
d_call: TRBD1; v_call: TRBV15; clone_size: few; j_call: TRBJ1-3; cdr3_nt: TGTGCCACCAGCAGAGAGGGGACAGGGAGCTCTGGAAACACCATATATTTT; cdr3_aa: CATSREGTGSSGNTIYF
d_call: .; v_call: TRBV11-2; clone_size: .; j_call: TRBJ1-5; cdr3_nt: TGTGCCAGCAGATCCCGGGACCTAAACCACGGTTATCAGCCCCAGCATTTT; cdr3_aa: CASRSRDLNHGYQPQHF
d_call: .; v_call: TRBV27; clone_size: few; j_call: TRBJ1-5; cdr3_nt: TGTGCCAGCAGTTTCCAAGATCAGCCCCAGCATTTT; cdr3_aa: CASSFQDQPQHF
d_call: .; v_call: TRBV6-5; clone_size: .; j_call: TRBJ1-1; cdr3_nt: TGTGCCAGCAGTCGGCCGACGGTGAACACTGAAGCTTTCTTT; cdr3_aa: CASSRPTVNTEAFF
d_call: TRBD2; v_call: TRBV9; clone_size: .; j_call: TRBJ2-2; cdr3_nt: TGTGCCAGCAAGACTAGCAGGGACACCGGGGAGCTGTTTTTT; cdr3_aa: CASKTSRDTGELFF
d_call: .; v_call: TRBV6-6; clone_size: .; j_call: TRBJ1-3; cdr3_nt: TGTGCCAGCAGTTACAGCAGCTTCTCTGGAAACACCATATATTTT; cdr3_aa: CASSYSSFSGNTIYF
d_call: .; v_call: TRBV7-2; clone_size: .; j_call: TRBJ2-4; cdr3_nt: TGTGCCAGCAGCTTAGTTGCGACAAGGGACAAAAACATTCAGTACTTC; cdr3_aa: CASSLVATRDKNIQYF
d_call: .; v_call: TRBV7-2; clone_size: .; j_call: TRBJ2-5; cdr3_nt: TGTGCCAGCAGCTTTTGGGGGACCAGTGAAGAGACCCAGTACTTC; cdr3_aa: CASSFWGTSEETQYF
d_call: .; v_call: TRBV5-6; clone_size: once; j_call: TRBJ1-4; cdr3_nt: TGTGCCAGCAGCTTTGGGCAGGAAAAACTGTTTTTT; cdr3_aa: CASSFGQEKLFF
d_call: .; v_call: TRBV6-2/TRBV6-3; clone_size: .; j_call: TRBJ2-1; cdr3_nt: TGTGCCAGCAGTTCCACCAGCTATGAGCAGTTCTTC; cdr3_aa: CASSSTSYEQFF
d_call: .; v_call: TRBV5-5; clone_size: once; j_call: TRBJ1-1; cdr3_nt: TGTGCCAGCAGCTCCCAGTGGGCGGGGGGTTCCGCGGCTTTCTTT; cdr3_aa: CASSSQWAGGSAAFF
d_call: .; v_call: TRBV3-1/TRBV3-2; clone_size: .; j_call: TRBJ2-2; cdr3_nt: TGTGCCAGCAGCATCTCTCCTTCAGTCGGGGAGCTGTTTTTT; cdr3_aa: CASSISPSVGELFF
d_call: .; v_call: TRBV19; clone_size: .; j_call: TRBJ1-5; cdr3_nt: TGTGCCAGTAGTATAGAGGACCGTGGGCCCCAGCATTTT; cdr3_aa: CASSIEDRGPQHF
d_call: .; v_call: TRBV10-2; clone_size: once; j_call: TRBJ2-2; cdr3_nt: TGCGCCAGCGTGGAGGGAGCCGGCACCGGGGAGCTGTTTTTT; cdr3_aa: CASVEGAGTGELFF
d_call: .; v_call: TRBV6-2/TRBV6-3; clone_size: .; j_call: TRBJ2-5; cdr3_nt: TGTGCCAGCAGTTACCTGGACACCCTCCAAGAGACCCAGTACTTC; cdr3_aa: CASSYLDTLQETQYF
d_call: .; v_call: TRBV30; clone_size: .; j_call: TRBJ2-3; cdr3_nt: TGTGCCTGGAGTGAGACCGGTAGCACAGATACGCAGTATTTT; cdr3_aa: CAWSETGSTDTQYF
d_call: TRBD2; v_call: TRBV5-1; clone_size: once; j_call: TRBJ2-3; cdr3_nt: TGCGCCAGCAGCTCCCTCCCGGGACTAGGTGCAGATACGCAGTATTTT; cdr3_aa: CASSSLPGLGADTQYF
d_call: TRBD1; v_call: TRBV7-7; clone_size: many; j_call: TRBJ2-1; cdr3_nt: TGTGCTAGCAGCCAGGGACAGTACAATGAGCAGTTCTTC; cdr3_aa: CASSQGQYNEQFF
d_call: .; v_call: TRBV19; clone_size: .; j_call: TRBJ1-4; cdr3_nt: TGTGCCAGTAGTTGGGGAACAGCAACTAATGAAAAACTGTTTTTT; cdr3_aa: CASSWGTATNEKLFF
d_call: .; v_call: TRBV7-6; clone_size: .; j_call: TRBJ2-1; cdr3_nt: TGTGCCAGCAGCCCTACCCTGCCTATAGTAGCGGCCTACAATGAGCAGTTCTTC; cdr3_aa: CASSPTLPIVAAYNEQFF
d_call: .; v_call: TRBV9; clone_size: once; j_call: TRBJ1-5; cdr3_nt: TGTGCCAGCAGCGTACTTCCAGGGAATCAGCCCCAGCATTTT; cdr3_aa: CASSVLPGNQPQHF
d_call: TRBD1; v_call: TRBV19; clone_size: .; j_call: TRBJ1-4; cdr3_nt: TGTGCCAGTACCCCGGGACAGTTTGAAAAACTGTTTTTT; cdr3_aa: CASTPGQFEKLFF
d_call: TRBD2; v_call: TRBV9; clone_size: few; j_call: TRBJ2-7; cdr3_nt: TGTGCCAGCAGCCCCCAGGTGCGGGGGGGCCTTAGCGAGCAGTACTTC; cdr3_aa: CASSPQVRGGLSEQYF
d_call: .; v_call: TRBV9; clone_size: few; j_call: TRBJ1-5; cdr3_nt: TGTGCCAGCAGTATTGACAGTTCGGGCAATCAGCCCCAGCATTTT; cdr3_aa: CASSIDSSGNQPQHF